This T cell receptor beta chain was recorded in a study of T cell changes during pregnancy in multiple sclerosis. The CDR3 has 13 amino acids. CDR1 is MNHEY, CDR2 SMNVEV, per germline (reference sequence). V lost 3 bases to trimming and J lost 7 bases, with 10 bases between them. TCRdb's table, derived via immunoSEQ multiplex PCR, lists solely in-frame clones and lacks some. The sample lists 60,000 to 85,000 clones, roughly 90% occurring once. This chain connects TRBV27 to TRBJ1-5, with D possibly matching TRBD1 (5 bases). Sequences were derived from peripheral blood, sampled after pregnancy. The sequence came from a female donor in good health, enrolled as a control in a pregnancy study. The CDR3 sequence: CASSFGGAQPQHF. The DNA of the CDR3 is TGTGCCAGCAGTTTTGGTGGGGCACAGCCCCAGCATTTT.